This TCR beta chain was sequenced during a study of blood T cell repertoires in COVID-19. The overall study: The study drew acute and convalescent COVID-19 samples from the United States, Italy and Spain. PBMCs, B-cell-depleted T cells, or T cells provided the cDNA or gDNA that made up the material.

Everyone who took part was roughly 18 to 89 years old, and they came from 24 US areas. The CDR3 extends over 15 amino acids. Trimming took 5 bases from V and 4 from J; bases not matched to a gene: 8. Germline-derived CDR1 and CDR2 are MNHEY and SMNVEV (reference sequence). Study processing details: The assay estimated nucleated cells by amplifying reference gene primers. Sequencing was performed with immunoSEQ multiplex PCR; in TCRdb, only in-frame clones are kept and a portion is missing. V, J and clone size are those of that table, while D and trimming were read from the DNA. The table lists a few hundred thousand clones, roughly 90% of them singletons.

V usage is TRBV27 and J usage is TRBJ1-2, with TRBD1 matching 9 bases. Sequenced sample: PBMCs or T cells enriched from blood (not recorded which). This receptor was taken from a woman aged 25 to 39 who had recovered from COVID-19. DNA of the CDR3: TGTGCCAGCAGTCCTCCGGGACAGGGTTTCTATGGCTACACCTTC. This gives the protein CASSPPGQGFYGYTF.